Sequencing of this TCR beta chain was carried out in a study of blood T cells in healthy people across ages. The authors ran a second PCR of roughly 6 to 12 cycles using a sample-barcoded 5' primer and a J-beta primer mix. Every cDNA molecule carried a tag from a template-switch adaptor bearing 12 random nucleotides. Each CDR3 protein is one row after TCRdb ran MiXCR on the 5' RACE reads. The sample holds over 750,000 distinct CDR3 sequences, 25% seen once. Germline lookup yields CDR1 SGHRS and CDR2 YFSETQ. The CDR3 runs to 12 residues. V was clipped by 4 bases and J by 5 bases, with 9 bases between them. A further study also used this sample, focusing on T cells of mothers and their children.

Material: blood. The J gene is TRBJ2-5, the V gene TRBV5-1; a possible D gene is TRBD2 (5 bases). This TCR was recovered from a boy between 10 and 17 years old in good health. CDR3 nucleotide sequence: TGCGCCAGCAGCGTACAGCGGGAGACCCAGTACTTC. Residues: CASSVQRETQYF.